This TCR beta chain stems from a study of CD8+ T cells in alopecia areata. Sequencing relied on a cDNA template that was reverse transcribed from extracted RNA. Measured with immunoSEQ multiplex PCR; TCRdb has only the in-frame clones, and not every one. This table has 140,000 to 150,000 clones, more than 40% appearing once. Unmatched junction bases numbered 10, after V lost 0 bases and J lost 4 bases. CDR1 and CDR2 from the germline V gene are MNHEY and SMNVEV (reference sequence). The CDR3 covers 18 residues. The V call is TRBV27, the J call TRBJ2-7, with 12 positions matching TRBD2. The TCR sequence derives from a human donor with alopecia areata. Sequencing used CD4+ T cells sorted from blood. CDR3 protein: CASSLSLAGGLLGYEQYF. CDR3 coding DNA: TGTGCCAGCAGTTTATCGCTAGCGGGAGGGCTTTTGGGTTACGAGCAGTACTTC.